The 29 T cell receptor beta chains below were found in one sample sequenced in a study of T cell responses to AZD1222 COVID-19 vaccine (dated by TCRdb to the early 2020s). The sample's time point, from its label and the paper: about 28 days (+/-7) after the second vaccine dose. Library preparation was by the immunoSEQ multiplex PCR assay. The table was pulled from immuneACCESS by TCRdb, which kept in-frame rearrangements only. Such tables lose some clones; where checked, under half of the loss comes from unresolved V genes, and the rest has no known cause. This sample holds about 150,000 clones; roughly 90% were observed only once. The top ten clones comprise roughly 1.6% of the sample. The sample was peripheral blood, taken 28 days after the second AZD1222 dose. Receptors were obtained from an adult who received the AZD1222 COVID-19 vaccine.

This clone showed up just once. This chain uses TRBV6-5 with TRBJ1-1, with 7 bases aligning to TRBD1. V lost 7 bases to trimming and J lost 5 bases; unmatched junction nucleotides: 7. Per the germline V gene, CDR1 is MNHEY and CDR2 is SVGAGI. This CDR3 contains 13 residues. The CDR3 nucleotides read TGTGCCAGCAAGCCGACAGGGAGAACTGAAGCTTTCTTT. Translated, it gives CASKPTGRTEAFF.

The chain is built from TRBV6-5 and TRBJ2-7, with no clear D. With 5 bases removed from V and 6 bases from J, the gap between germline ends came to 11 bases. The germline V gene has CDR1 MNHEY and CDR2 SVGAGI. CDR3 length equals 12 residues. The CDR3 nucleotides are TGTGCCAGCAGTCCTGGCGTTCCCGAGCAGTACTTC. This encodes CASSPGVPEQYF.

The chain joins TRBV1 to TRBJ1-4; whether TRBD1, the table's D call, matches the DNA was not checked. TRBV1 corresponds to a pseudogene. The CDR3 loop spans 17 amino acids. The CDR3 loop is CTHRGPTPPRTNEKLFF. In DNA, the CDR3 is TGCACCCACAGGGGCCCAACTCCCCCCCGGACTAATGAAAAACTGTTTTTT.

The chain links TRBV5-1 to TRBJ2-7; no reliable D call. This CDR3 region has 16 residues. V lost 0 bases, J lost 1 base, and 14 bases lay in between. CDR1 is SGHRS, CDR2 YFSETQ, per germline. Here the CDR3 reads CASSLGGTQKSYEQYF. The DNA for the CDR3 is TGCGCCAGCAGCTTGGGGGGAACCCAAAAGTCCTACGAGCAGTACTTC.

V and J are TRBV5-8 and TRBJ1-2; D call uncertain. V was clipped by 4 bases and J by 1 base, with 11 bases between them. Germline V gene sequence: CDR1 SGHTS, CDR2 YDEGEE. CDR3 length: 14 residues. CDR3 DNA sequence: TGTGCCAGCAGCCCGGCAGGCGTTAACTATGGCTACACCTTC. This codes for CASSPAGVNYGYTF.

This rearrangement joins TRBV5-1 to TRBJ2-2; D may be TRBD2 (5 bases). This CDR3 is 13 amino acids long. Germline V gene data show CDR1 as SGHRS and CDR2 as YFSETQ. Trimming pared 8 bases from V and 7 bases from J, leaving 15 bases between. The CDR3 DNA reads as TGCGCCAGTATAAATATCGAGGGCGGGGAGCTGTTTTTT. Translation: CASINIEGGELFF.

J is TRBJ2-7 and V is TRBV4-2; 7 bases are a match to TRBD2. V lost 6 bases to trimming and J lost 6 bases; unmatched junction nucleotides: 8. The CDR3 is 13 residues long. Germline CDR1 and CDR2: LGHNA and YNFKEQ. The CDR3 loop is CASSWEREGEQYF. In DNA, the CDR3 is TGTGCCAGCAGTTGGGAGCGGGAAGGCGAGCAGTACTTC.

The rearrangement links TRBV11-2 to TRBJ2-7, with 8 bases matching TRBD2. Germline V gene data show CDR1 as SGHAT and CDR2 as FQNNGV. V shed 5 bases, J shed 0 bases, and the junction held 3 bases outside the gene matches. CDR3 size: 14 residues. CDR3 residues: CASSLGLASYEQYF. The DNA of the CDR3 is TGTGCCAGCAGCCTCGGACTAGCCTCCTACGAGCAGTACTTC.

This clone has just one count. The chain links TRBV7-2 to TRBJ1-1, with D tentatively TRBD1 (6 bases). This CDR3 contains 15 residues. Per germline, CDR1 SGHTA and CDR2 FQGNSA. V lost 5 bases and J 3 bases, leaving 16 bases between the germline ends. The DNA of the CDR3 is TGTGCCAGCAGCCCACGCTGGGGGGCGTACACTGAAGCTTTCTTT. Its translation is CASSPRWGAYTEAFF.

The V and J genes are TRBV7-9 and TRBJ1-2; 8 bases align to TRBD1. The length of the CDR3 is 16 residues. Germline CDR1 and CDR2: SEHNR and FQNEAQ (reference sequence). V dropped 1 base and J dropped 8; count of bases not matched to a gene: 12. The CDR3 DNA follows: TGTGCCAGCAGCTTAGTTCCGAGACAGGGGAAGAACGGCTACACCTTC. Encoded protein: CASSLVPRQGKNGYTF.

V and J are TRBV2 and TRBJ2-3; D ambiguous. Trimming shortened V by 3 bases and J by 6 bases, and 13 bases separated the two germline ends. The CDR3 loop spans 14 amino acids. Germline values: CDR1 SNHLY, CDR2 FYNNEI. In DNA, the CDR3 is TGTGCCAGCAGTGAGTTTCAGTTCGAGGATACGCAGTATTTT. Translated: CASSEFQFEDTQYF.

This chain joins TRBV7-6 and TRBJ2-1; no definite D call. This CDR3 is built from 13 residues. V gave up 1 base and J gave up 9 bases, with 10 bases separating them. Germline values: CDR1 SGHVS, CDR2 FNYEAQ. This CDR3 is CASSLGERLEQFF. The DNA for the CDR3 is TGTGCCAGCAGCTTAGGAGAAAGACTTGAGCAGTTCTTC.

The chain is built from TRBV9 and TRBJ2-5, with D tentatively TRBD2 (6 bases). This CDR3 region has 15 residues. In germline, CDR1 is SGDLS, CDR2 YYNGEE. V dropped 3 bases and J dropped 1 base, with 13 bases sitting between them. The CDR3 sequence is CASSASLASQETQYF. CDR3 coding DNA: TGTGCCAGCAGCGCCTCCCTAGCGTCCCAAGAGACCCAGTACTTC.

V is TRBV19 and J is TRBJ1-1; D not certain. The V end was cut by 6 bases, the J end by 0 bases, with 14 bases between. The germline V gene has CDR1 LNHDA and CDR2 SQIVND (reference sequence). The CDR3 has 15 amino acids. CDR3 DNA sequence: TGTGCCAGTAGGTTAGGGCGGAACATGAACACTGAAGCTTTCTTT. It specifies CASRLGRNMNTEAFF.

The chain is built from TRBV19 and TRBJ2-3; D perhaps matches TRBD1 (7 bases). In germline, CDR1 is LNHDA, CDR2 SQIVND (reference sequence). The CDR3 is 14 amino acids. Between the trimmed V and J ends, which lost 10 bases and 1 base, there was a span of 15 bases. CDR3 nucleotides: TGTGCCACGGGAGTGGGACAGCGCACAGATACGCAGTATTTT. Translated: CATGVGQRTDTQYF.

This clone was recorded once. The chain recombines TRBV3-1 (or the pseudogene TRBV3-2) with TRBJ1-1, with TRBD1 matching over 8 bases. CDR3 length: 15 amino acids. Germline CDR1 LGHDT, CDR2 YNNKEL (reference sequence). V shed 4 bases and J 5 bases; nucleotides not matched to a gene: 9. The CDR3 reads CASSLPGQGSTEAFF. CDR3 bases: TGTGCCAGCAGCCTCCCCGGACAGGGATCAACTGAAGCTTTCTTT.

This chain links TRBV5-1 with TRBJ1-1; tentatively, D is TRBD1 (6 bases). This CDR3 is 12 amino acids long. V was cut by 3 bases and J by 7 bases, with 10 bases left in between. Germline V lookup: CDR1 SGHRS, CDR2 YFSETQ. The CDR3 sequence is CASSYIGGEAFF. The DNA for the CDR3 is TGCGCCAGCAGCTATATAGGGGGTGAAGCTTTCTTT.

The CDR3 is CASSTRTAVYNEQFF. The CDR3 coding sequence is TGTGCCAGCAGCACGAGGACCGCCGTCTACAATGAGCAGTTCTTC. The chain combines TRBV7-2 with TRBJ2-1; D uncertain. V lost 5 bases to trimming and J lost 3 bases, with 14 bases between them. Per the germline V gene, CDR1 is SGHTA and CDR2 is FQGNSA. The CDR3 is made up of 15 amino acids. Together with reference TRBV7-2 and TRBJ2-1, the CDR3 gives the full variable domain: GAGVSQSPSNKVTEKGKDVELRCDPISGHTALYWYRQSLGQGLEFLIYFQGNSAPDKSGLPSDRFSAERTGGSVSTLTIQRTQQEDSAVYLCASSTRTAVYNEQFFGPGTRLTVL.

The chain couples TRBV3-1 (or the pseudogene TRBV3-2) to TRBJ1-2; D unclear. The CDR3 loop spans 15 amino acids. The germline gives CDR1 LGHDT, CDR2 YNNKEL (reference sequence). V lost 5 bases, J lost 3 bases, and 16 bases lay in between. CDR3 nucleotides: TGTGCCAGCAGCTTGGGAGCGTGGAATCACTATGGCTACACCTTC. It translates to CASSLGAWNHYGYTF.

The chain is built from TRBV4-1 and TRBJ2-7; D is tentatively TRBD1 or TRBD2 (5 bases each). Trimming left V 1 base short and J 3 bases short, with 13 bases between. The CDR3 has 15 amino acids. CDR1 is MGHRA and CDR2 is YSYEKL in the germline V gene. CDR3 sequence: CASSQATERGYEQYF. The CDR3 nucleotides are TGCGCCAGCAGCCAAGCCACCGAGAGGGGCTACGAGCAGTACTTC.

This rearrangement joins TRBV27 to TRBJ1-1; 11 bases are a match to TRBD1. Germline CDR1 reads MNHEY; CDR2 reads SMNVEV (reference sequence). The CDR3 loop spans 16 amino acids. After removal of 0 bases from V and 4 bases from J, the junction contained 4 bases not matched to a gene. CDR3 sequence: CASSLSPGTGGTEAFF. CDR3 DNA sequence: TGTGCCAGCAGTTTATCACCCGGGACAGGGGGCACTGAAGCTTTCTTT.

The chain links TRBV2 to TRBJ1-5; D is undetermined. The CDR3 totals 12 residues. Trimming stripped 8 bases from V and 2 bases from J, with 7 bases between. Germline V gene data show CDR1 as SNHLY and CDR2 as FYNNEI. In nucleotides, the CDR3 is TGTGCCAGCGGGAGGGGCAATCAGCCCCAGCATTTT. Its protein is CASGRGNQPQHF.

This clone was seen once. CDR3 bases: TGTGCTAGTGGGACTGACGTTCTTCCCCAGCATTTT. This sequence encodes CASGTDVLPQHF. V usage is TRBV12-5 and J usage is TRBJ1-5; no clear D gene. Germline assignment: CDR1 LGHNT and CDR2 FRNRAP. The V end was cut by 6 bases, the J end by 10 bases, with 13 bases between. The CDR3 is 12 residues long.

The CDR3, as DNA: TGTGCCAGCAGCCAAGATCTGGTGACAGGGGACTACTACGAGCAGTACTTC. Amino acid sequence: CASSQDLVTGDYYEQYF. The chain uses TRBV3-1 (or the pseudogene TRBV3-2) and TRBJ2-7; maybe TRBD1 (8 bases). The germline V gene has CDR1 LGHDT and CDR2 YNNKEL (reference sequence). The CDR3 is made up of 17 amino acids. V lost 0 bases, J lost 3 bases, and 18 bases lay in between.

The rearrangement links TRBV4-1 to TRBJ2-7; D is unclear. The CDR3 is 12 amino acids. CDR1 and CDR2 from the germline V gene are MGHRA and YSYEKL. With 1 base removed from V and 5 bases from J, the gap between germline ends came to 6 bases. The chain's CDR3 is CASSQVLDEQYF. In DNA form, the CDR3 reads TGCGCCAGCAGCCAAGTATTGGACGAGCAGTACTTC.

CDR3 nucleotide sequence: TGTGCCAGCAGCTCCGGGTTGCAAGAGACCCAGTACTTC. This translates into CASSSGLQETQYF. This sequence joins TRBV11-2 and TRBJ2-5; D ambiguous. Per the germline V gene, CDR1 is SGHAT and CDR2 is FQNNGV. The V end lost 4 bases, the J end lost 2 bases, and 8 bases lay between the germline ends. The CDR3 length is 13 residues.

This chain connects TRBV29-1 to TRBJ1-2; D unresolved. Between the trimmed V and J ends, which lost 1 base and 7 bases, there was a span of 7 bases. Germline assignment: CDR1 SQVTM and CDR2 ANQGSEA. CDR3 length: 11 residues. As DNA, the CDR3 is TGCAGCGTTGAAGTCCGTACTGGCTACACCTTC. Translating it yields CSVEVRTGYTF.

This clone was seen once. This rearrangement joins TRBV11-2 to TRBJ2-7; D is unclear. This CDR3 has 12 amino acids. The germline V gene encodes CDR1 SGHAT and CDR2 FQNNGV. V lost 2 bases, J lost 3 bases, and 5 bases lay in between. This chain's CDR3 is CASSLRGYEQYF. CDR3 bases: TGTGCCAGCAGCTTAAGAGGCTACGAGCAGTACTTC. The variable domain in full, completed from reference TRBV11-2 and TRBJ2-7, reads EAGVAQSPRYKIIEKRQSVAFWCNPISGHATLYWYQQILGQGPKLLIQFQNNGVVDDSQLPKDRFSAERLKGVDSTLKIQPAKLEDSAVYLCASSLRGYEQYFGPGTRLTVT.

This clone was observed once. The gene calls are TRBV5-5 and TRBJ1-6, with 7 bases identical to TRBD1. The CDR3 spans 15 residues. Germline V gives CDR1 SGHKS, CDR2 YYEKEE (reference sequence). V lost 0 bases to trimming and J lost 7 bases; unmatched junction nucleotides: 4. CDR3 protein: CASSLADRENSPLHF. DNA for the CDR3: TGTGCCAGCAGCTTGGCCGACAGGGAAAATTCACCCCTCCACTTT.